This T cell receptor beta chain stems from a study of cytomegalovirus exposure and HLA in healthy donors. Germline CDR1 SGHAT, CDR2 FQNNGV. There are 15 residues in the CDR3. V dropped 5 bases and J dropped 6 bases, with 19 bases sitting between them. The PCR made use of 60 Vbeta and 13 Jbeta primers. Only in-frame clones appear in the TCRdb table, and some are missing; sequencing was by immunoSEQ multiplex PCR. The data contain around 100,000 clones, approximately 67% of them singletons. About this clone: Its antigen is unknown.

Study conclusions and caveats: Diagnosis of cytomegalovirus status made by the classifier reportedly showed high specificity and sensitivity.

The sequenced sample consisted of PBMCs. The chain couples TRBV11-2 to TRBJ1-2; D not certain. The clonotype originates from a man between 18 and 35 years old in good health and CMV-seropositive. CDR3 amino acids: CASSLGIGDGDGYTF. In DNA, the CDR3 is TGTGCCAGCAGCCTCGGCATCGGGGATGGAGATGGCTACACCTTC.